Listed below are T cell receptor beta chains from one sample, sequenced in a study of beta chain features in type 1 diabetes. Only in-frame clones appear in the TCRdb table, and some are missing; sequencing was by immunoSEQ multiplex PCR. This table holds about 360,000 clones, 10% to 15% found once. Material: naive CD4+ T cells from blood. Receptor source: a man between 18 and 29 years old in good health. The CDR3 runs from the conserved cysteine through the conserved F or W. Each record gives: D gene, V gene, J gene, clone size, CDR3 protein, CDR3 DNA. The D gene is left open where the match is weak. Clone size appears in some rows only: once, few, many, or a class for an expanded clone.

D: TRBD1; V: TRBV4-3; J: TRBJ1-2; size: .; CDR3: CASSQPGQGLNGYTF; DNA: TGCGCCAGCAGCCAACCCGGACAGGGCTTGAATGGCTACACCTTC
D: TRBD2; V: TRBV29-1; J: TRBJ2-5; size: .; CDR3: CSPAGGALELAGTCQETQYF; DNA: TGCAGCCCTGCTGGCGGGGCGCTTGAACTAGCGGGAACTTGCCAAGAGACCCAGTACTTC
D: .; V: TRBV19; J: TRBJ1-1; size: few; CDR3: CASSIVAGVANTEAFF; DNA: TGTGCCAGTAGTATAGTGGCAGGGGTTGCGAACACTGAAGCTTTCTTT
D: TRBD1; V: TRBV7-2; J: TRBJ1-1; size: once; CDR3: CASSLVEGAGTEAFF; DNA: TGTGCCAGCAGCTTAGTGGAGGGGGCGGGTACTGAAGCTTTCTTT
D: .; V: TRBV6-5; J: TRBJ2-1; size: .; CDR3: CASSTSGTANEQFF; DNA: TGTGCCAGCAGTACATCCGGGACTGCTAATGAGCAGTTCTTC
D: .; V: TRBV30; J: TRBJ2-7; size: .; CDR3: CAWSGIGEGGSYEQYF; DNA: TGTGCCTGGAGTGGAATAGGGGAAGGGGGCTCCTACGAGCAGTACTTC
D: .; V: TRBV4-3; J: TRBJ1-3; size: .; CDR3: CASSPQGGSGNTIYF; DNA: TGCGCCAGCAGCCCCCAAGGAGGCTCTGGAAACACCATATATTTT
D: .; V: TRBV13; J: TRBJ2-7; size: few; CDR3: CASSLEGGSYEQYF; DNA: TGTGCCAGCAGCTTGGAAGGAGGCTCCTACGAGCAGTACTTC
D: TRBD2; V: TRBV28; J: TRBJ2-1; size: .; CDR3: CASSPPELAGRLLVF; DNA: TGTGCCAGCAGTCCCCCGGAACTAGCGGGCCGCTTATTAGTCTTC
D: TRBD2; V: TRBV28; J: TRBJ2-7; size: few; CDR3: CASSLTGLAAYEQYF; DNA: TGTGCCAGCAGTTTAACGGGACTAGCGGCCTACGAGCAGTACTTC
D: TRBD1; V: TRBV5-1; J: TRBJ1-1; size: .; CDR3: CASSLAPGGNTEAFF; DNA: TGCGCCAGCAGCTTGGCTCCAGGGGGGAACACTGAAGCTTTCTTT
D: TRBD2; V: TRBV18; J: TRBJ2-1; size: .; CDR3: CASSPRTSGRDEQFF; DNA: TGTGCCAGCTCACCAAGAACTAGCGGGAGAGATGAGCAGTTCTTC
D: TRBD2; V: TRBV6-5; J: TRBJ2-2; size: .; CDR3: CASSYAPSGNTGELFF; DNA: TGTGCCAGCAGTTACGCGCCTAGCGGGAACACCGGGGAGCTGTTTTTT
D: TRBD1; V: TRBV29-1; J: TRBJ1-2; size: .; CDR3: CSVERDRLNYGYTF; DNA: TGCAGCGTTGAAAGGGACAGACTCAACTATGGCTACACCTTC
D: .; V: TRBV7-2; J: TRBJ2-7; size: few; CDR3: CASSSRLSEQYF; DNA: TGTGCCAGCAGCTCCAGGTTATCCGAGCAGTACTTC
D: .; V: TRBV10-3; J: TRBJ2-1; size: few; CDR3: CAISESTSLNEQFF; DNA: TGTGCCATCAGTGAGTCTACATCCCTCAATGAGCAGTTCTTC
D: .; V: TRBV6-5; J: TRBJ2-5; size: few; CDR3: CASSYWGEREETQYF; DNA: TGTGCCAGCAGTTACTGGGGAGAGAGGGAGGAGACCCAGTACTTC
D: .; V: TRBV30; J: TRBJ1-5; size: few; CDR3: CAWSVAGGQPQHF; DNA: TGTGCCTGGAGTGTCGCGGGGGGTCAGCCCCAGCATTTT
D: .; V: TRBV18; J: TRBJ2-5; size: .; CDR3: CASSANRGGQETQYF; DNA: TGTGCCAGCTCAGCCAACAGGGGGGGACAAGAGACCCAGTACTTC
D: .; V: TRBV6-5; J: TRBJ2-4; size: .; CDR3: CASSYSLDSIQYF; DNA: TGTGCCAGCAGTTACTCTTTGGACAGCATTCAGTACTTC
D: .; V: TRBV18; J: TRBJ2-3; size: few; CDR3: CASSPPVGSTGTQYF; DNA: TGTGCCAGCTCACCACCCGTCGGGAGTACGGGTACGCAGTATTTT
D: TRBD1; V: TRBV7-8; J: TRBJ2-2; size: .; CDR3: CASSQMTGGDTGELFF; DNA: TGTGCCAGCAGCCAAATGACAGGGGGTGACACCGGGGAGCTGTTTTTT
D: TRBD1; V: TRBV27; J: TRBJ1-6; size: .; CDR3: CASRPGPGQGAYSPLHF; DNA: TGTGCCAGCAGACCCGGACCCGGACAGGGGGCTTATTCACCCCTCCACTTT
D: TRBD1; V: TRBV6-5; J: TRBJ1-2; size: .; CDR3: CASRRGQLYGYTF; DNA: TGTGCCAGCAGGCGGGGACAGCTCTATGGCTACACCTTC
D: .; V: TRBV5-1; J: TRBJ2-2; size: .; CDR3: CASQVSRQDGELFF; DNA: TGCGCCAGCCAGGTATCGCGTCAGGACGGGGAGCTGTTTTTT
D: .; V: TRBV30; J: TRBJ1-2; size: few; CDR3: CASDGWLGSGGYTF; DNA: TGTGCCTCGGACGGGTGGCTGGGGTCGGGAGGCTACACCTTC
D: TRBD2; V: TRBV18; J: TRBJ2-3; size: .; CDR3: CASSPPSGREDTQYF; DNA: TGTGCCAGCTCACCACCGTCCGGGAGGGAAGATACGCAGTATTTT
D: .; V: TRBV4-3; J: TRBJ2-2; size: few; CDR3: CASSQDRGFNTGELFF; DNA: TGCGCCAGCAGCCAAGATCGGGGTTTTAACACCGGGGAGCTGTTTTTT
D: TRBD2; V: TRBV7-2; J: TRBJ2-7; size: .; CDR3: CASSLTGLAGGPYEQYF; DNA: TGTGCCAGCAGCCTAACGGGACTAGCGGGAGGCCCTTACGAGCAGTACTTC
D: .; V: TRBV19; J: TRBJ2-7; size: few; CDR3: CASSPRTESYEQYF; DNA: TGTGCCAGTAGTCCAAGGACAGAGTCCTACGAGCAGTACTTC
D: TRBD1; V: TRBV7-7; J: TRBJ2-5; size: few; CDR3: CASSLGTGAYQETQYF; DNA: TGTGCCAGCAGCCTCGGGACAGGGGCGTACCAAGAGACCCAGTACTTC
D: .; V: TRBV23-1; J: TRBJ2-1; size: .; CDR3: CASSLRVREQFF; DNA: TGCGCCAGCAGTCTTCGCGTCCGGGAGCAGTTCTTC
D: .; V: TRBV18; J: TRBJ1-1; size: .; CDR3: CASSPPAGVNTEAFF; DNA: TGTGCCAGCTCACCACCGGCAGGGGTTAACACTGAAGCTTTCTTT
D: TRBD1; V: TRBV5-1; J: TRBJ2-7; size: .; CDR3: CASRQGQEGYEQYF; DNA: TGCGCCAGCAGGCAGGGACAGGAAGGATACGAGCAGTACTTC